This record looks at one T cell receptor beta chain sequence and its context. No antigen is known for it. There are no base qualities to consult, and no much larger clone falls within one base. This entry comes from a study of T-cell memory formation after mild COVID-19 (dated by TCRdb to the early 2020s). For the study in its entirety: Most TCR sequence clusters were specific to one of the two donors. In a couple of donors, T-cell clones that expanded and contracted after mild COVID-19 were tracked by sequencing TCRalpha and TCRbeta repertoires over time. Two young, previously healthy adult volunteers, one female and one male, were included in the cohort. The research as a whole found: Contracting CD4+ clones turned up mainly in the CM and EM memory subsets, whereas EMRA was where CD8+ clones were enriched. Some responding clones were detected in pre-infection memory, which suggested that pre-existing cross-reactive memory T cells had joined the SARS-CoV-2 response. SARS-CoV-2 specificity was not confirmed for the second-wave clones peaking on day 37. Only two mild cases were covered in the study, and larger cohorts including severe cases with pre-infection samples were considered necessary. Clones contracting from day 15 to 85 had balanced CD4/CD8 phenotypes, while a second wave expanding from day 15 to 37 was biased towards CD4+.

The sequencer was an Illumina NovaSeq 6000. TCRalpha and TCRbeta cDNA libraries were constructed by 5'RACE with constant-segment primers, with sample barcodes and unique molecular identifiers being introduced. Trizol reagent was used to extract RNA from every sample. Libraries were amplified in two PCR steps, with a second sample barcode and Illumina TruSeq adapters added in the second step. Libraries were sequenced on an Illumina NovaSeq with 2 x 150 bp paired-end reads. The study's processing was this. Reads were demultiplexed and collapsed into UMI-guided consensus sequences with migec v1.2.7. Using mixcr v2.1.11, the UMI consensuses were aligned to TRA and TRB V and J templates and assembled into clonotypes. A clonotype was counted as expanded or contracted only if both edgeR and NoisET called the change significant, with noise models trained on biological replicates. edgeR calls used a false discovery rate-adjusted p below 0.01 and a log2 fold-change threshold of 1. As an exploratory analysis of dynamics, PCA with hierarchical clustering was applied to max-normalized trajectories of the 1000 most abundant clonotypes. Separately sequenced CD4+ and CD8+ repertoires were used to assign the CD4 or CD8 phenotype of responding clones. TCRdb handled the public reads itself, with Q25 trimming in fastp and clone calling in MiXCR, and kept productive beta chains. Rows are combined by CDR3 protein, so each entry shows the most common genes and DNA. Here the V and J calls rest on TCRdb's processing, not on the authors' analysis. Present in this sample are some 300,000 distinct CDR3 sequences, 20% to 25% of which were seen just once. Of the sample, approximately 22% falls within the top ten clones.

The CDR3 sequence holds 13 residues, the cysteine and phenylalanine included. Solely the CDR3 DNA is kept, with 39 bases framed from the first base. V is cut back by 5 bases and J by 9 bases, with 8 bases in the junction unmatched. According to the germline V gene, CDR1 reads SGHTA and CDR2 reads FQGTGA. Ficoll-Paque density gradient centrifugation was used to isolate PBMCs. The TCR comes from a young man who had mild COVID-19 (a few samples of this study predate the infection). The sample titles of this study are shuffled in the database, so cell type and time point are left out; the donor was told from shared clones. Sequenced sample: PBMCs or a T cell subset sorted from them (not recorded which). The chain employs TRBV7-3 and TRBJ1-1, and 8 bases in between align with TRBD1. The DNA reads TGTGCCAGCAGCCTAGGGACAGGCGGAAAAGCTTTCTTT. The resulting protein is CASSLGTGGKAFF.